The clone carrying this TCR beta chain was observed a handful of times. What it binds is unknown. This record belongs to a study of identical twins. Study findings and constraints: Abundant beta clonotypes from cord blood bore fewer insertions; memory repertoires lacked this pattern.

TCRdb processed the 5' RACE reads anew with MiXCR; each CDR3 protein has one entry. The table has fewer than 500,000 distinct CDR3 sequences, 13% to 15% seen once. The V and J ends lost 5 bases and 4 bases, in that order; junction bases with no gene match: 3. CDR3 length: 14 amino acids. CDR1 is SEHNR and CDR2 is FQNEAQ in the germline V gene (reference sequence). These data were likewise used in another study, on yellow fever vaccine responses in identical twins.

The sequence was collected from a woman younger than 35 in good health. Sequencing used CD4+ T cells sorted from blood. J is TRBJ2-2 and V is TRBV7-9, with 8 nucleotides matching TRBD1. CDR3 coding DNA: TGTGCCAGCAGCCGAGGACAGGGCACCGGGGAGCTGTTTTTT. Its protein is CASSRGQGTGELFF.